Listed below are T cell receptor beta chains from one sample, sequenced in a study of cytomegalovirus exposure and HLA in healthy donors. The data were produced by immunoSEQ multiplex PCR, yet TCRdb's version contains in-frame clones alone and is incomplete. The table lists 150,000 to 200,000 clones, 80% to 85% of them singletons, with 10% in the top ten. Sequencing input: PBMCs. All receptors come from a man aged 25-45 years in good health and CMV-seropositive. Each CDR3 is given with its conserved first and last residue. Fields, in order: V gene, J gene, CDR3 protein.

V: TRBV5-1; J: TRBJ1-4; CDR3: CASRSGSNEKLFF
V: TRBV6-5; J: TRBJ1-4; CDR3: CASSPTGSHEKLFF
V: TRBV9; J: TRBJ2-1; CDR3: CASSRVGLAGSLTKGNYNEQFF
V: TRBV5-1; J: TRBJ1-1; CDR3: CASSLAGMNTEAFF
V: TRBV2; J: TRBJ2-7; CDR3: CATGTTYEQYF
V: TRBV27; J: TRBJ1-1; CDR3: CASSPGGGKVGTEAFF
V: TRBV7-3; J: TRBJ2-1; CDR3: CASSLTLYNEQFF
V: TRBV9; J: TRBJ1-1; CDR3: CASSVAHSNTEAFF
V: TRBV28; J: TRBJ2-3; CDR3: CASSKGLEVADTQYF
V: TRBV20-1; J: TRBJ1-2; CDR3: CSATRDNGYTF
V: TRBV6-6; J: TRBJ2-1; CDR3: CASSYSRVQPNNEQFF
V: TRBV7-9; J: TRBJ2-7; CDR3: CASSLGGGANYEQYF
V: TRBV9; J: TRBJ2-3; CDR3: CASSVSGTGLGADTQYF
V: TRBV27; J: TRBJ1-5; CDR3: CASSEGQVGQPQHF
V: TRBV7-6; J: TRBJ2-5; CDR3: CASSLVGETQYF
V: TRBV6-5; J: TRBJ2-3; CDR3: CASSYSASGPTDTQYF
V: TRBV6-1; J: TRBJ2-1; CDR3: CASSALPGSSYNEQFF
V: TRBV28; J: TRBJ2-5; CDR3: CASSLVQRMETQYF
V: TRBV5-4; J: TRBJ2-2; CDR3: CASSPGRGGELFF
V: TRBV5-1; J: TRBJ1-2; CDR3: CASSSSRTGFYGYTF
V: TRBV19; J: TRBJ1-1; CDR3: CASSIDQPRGTEAFF
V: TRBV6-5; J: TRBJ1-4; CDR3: CASSLGQDGNEKLFF
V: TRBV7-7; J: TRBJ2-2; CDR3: CASSPSGDHGELFF
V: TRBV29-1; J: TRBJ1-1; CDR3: CSVVRGRQAFF
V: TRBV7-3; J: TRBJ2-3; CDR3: CASSRLAGSTDTQYF
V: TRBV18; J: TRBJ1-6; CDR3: CASSLSQNSPLHF
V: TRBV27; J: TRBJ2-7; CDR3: CASSLVGGGLGEQYF
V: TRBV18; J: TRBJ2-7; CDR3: CASSQGQDYEQYF
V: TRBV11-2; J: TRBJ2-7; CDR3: CASSLGLGADEQYF
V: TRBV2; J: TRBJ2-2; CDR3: CASSQDSANTGELFF
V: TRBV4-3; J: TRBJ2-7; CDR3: CASSQEVQNFPLEQYF
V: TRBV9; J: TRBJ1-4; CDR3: CASSVEGGFNEKLFF
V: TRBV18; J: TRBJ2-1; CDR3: CASSPPPAVSSYNEQFF
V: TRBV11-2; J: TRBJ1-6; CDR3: CASSKRQVNSPLHF
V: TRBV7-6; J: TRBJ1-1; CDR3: CASTPGHMNTEAFF
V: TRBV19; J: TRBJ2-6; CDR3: CASSAVSGANVLTF
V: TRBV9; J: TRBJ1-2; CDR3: CASSGGTGGDYGYTF
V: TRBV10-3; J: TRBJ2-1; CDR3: CAISEAGTSGRGNEQFF
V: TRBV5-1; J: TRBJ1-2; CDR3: CASSSSRGVGGYTF